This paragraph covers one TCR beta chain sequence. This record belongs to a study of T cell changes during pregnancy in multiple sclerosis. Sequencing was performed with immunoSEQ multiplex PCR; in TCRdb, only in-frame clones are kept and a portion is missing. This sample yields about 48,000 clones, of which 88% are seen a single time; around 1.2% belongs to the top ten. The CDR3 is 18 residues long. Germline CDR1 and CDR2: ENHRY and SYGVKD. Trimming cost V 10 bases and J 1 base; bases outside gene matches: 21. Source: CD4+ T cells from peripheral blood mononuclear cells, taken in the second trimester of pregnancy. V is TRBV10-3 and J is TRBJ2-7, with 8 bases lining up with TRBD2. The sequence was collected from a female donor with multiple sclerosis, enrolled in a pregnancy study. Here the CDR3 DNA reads TGTGCCACCCAATCCCGGCTAGCGGGCACTGGCCAATCCTACGAGCAGTACTTC. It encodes CATQSRLAGTGQSYEQYF.